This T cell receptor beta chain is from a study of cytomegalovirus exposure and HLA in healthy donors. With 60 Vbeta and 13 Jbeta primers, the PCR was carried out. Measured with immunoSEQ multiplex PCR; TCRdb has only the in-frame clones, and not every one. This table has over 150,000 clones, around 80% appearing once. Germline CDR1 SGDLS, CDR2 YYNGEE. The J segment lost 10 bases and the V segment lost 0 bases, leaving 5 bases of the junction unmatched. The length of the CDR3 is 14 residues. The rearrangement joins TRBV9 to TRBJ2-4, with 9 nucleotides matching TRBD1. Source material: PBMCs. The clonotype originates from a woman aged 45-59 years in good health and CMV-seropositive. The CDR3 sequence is CASSVDPDRGIQYF. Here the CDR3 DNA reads TGTGCCAGCAGCGTAGACCCCGACAGGGGGATTCAGTACTTC.